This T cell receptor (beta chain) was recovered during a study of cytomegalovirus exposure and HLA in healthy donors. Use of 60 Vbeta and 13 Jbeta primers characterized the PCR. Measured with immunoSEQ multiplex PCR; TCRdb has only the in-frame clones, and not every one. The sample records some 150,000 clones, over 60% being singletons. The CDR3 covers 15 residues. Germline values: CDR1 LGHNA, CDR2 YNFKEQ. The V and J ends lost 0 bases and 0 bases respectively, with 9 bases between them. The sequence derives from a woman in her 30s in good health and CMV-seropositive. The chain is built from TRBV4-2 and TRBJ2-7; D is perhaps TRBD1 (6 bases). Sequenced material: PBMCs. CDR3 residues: CASSQEMGASYEQYF. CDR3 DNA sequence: TGTGCCAGCAGCCAAGAGATGGGGGCCTCCTACGAGCAGTACTTC.